The clone carrying this T cell receptor (beta chain) has at least ten counts. What it recognizes is unknown. The data are from a study of T cells in Graves' hyperthyroidism and ophthalmopathy. Study results and caveats: Most clonotypes expanded in thyroid above 0.001 were likewise present in blood. Prediction of ophthalmopathy progression came a median approximately 7 months pre-onset.

TCR beta CDR3 regions were amplified from RNA transcripts. First-round RT-PCR targeting the TCR CDR3 was performed with the HTBI primer set. TCRdb analysed the multiplex PCR reads with MiXCR anew, one entry per CDR3 protein. Among over 450,000 distinct CDR3 sequences, under 15% were seen once, and the ten largest hold under 20%. V lost 4 bases to trimming and J lost 5 bases; unmatched junction nucleotides: 7. The CDR3 totals 15 residues. Germline CDR1 KGHDR, CDR2 SFDVKD. Hyperthyroidism, newly diagnosed and lasting under 2 months, affected patients aged 18 to 65. Exclusions: uncontrolled infection, other autoimmune disease, pregnancy, lactation.

The TCR originated in a woman younger than 35 with Graves' hyperthyroidism. The chain carries TRBV24-1 and TRBJ2-1, with TRBD2 matching over 7 bases. The sequenced sample was blood. CDR3 protein: CATSDDRDYDNEQFF. For the CDR3, the DNA is TGTGCCACCAGTGACGACCGGGACTATGACAATGAGCAGTTCTTC.